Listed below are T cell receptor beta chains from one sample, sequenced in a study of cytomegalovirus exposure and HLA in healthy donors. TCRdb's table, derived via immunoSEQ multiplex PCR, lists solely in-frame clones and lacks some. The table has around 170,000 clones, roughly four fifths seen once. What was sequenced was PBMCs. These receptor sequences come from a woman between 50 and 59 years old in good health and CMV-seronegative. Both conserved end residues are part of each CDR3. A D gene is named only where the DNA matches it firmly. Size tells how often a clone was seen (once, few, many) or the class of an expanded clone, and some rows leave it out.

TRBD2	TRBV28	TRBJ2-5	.	CASSLIGRGEETQYF	TGTGCCAGCAGTTTAATCGGGAGGGGAGAAGAGACCCAGTACTTC
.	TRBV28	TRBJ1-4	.	CASTTGEKLFF	TGTGCCAGCACCACCGGTGAAAAACTGTTTTTT
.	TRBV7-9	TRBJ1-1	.	CASRPRQLLNTEAFF	TGTGCCAGCAGGCCAAGACAGTTACTGAACACTGAAGCTTTCTTT
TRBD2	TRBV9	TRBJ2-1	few	CASSEGTSGDNEQFF	TGTGCCAGCAGCGAGGGGACTAGCGGGGACAATGAGCAGTTCTTC
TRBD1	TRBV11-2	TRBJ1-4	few	CASSSLRDRNEKLFF	TGTGCCAGCAGCTCACTCCGGGACAGGAACGAAAAACTGTTTTTT
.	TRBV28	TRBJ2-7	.	CASNWAGEQYF	TGTGCCAGCAATTGGGCAGGGGAGCAGTACTTC
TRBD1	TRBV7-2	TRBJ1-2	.	CASSLQWDRGYGYTF	TGTGCCAGCAGCCTTCAATGGGACAGGGGTTATGGCTACACCTTC
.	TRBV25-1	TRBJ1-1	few	CASSYQGGNLGAFF	TGTGCCAGCAGTTACCAAGGGGGAAATCTTGGGGCTTTCTTT
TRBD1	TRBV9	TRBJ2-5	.	CASSVGQGDILTQETQYF	TGTGCCAGCAGCGTCGGACAGGGGGACATTCTTACTCAAGAGACCCAGTACTTC
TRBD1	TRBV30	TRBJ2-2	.	CAWSVLQGAAGELFF	TGTGCCTGGAGTGTACTCCAGGGGGCGGCCGGGGAGCTGTTTTTT
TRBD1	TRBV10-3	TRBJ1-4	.	CAIRGTGNEKLFF	TGTGCCATCAGGGGGACAGGGAATGAAAAACTGTTTTTT
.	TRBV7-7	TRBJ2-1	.	CASSSSPSAEQFF	TGTGCCAGCAGCTCCAGTCCTAGCGCAGAGCAGTTCTTC
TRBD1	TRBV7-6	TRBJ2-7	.	CASRERPGQGNEQYF	TGTGCCAGCAGGGAAAGACCGGGACAGGGAAACGAGCAGTACTTC
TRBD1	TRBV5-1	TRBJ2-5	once	CASSLMTGGLETQYF	TGCGCCAGCAGCTTGATGACAGGGGGCCTCGAGACCCAGTACTTC
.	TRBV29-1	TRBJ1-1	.	CSVRMRKENTEAFF	TGCAGCGTTAGGATGCGGAAAGAGAACACTGAAGCTTTCTTT
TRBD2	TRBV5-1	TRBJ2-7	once	CASRDSSGGAYEQYF	TGCGCCAGCAGAGATTCTAGCGGGGGGGCTTACGAGCAGTACTTC
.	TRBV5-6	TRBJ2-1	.	CASSLARTVTYNEQFF	TGTGCCAGCAGCTTGGCCAGGACAGTGACTTACAATGAGCAGTTCTTC
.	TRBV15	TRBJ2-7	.	CATSQDSSYEQYF	TGTGCCACCAGCCAGGACAGCTCCTACGAGCAGTACTTC
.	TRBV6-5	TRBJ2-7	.	CASSRDSSSYEQYF	TGTGCCAGCAGTCGCGACAGTAGCTCCTACGAGCAGTACTTC
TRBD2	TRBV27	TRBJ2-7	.	CASSLASGCSYEQYF	TGTGCCAGCAGTCTCGCTAGCGGGTGCTCCTACGAGCAGTACTTC
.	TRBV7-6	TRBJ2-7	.	CASSLVDGSSYEQYF	TGTGCCAGCAGCTTAGTGGACGGGAGCTCCTACGAGCAGTACTTC
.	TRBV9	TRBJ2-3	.	CASSDTTGDTQYF	TGTGCCAGCAGCGATACTACAGGAGATACGCAGTATTTT
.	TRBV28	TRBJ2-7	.	CASVLAGQTSSYEQYF	TGTGCCAGCGTCCTCGCGGGGCAGACTAGCTCCTACGAGCAGTACTTC
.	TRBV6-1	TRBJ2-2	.	CASRREWNTGELFF	TGTGCCAGCAGACGGGAATGGAACACCGGGGAGCTGTTTTTT
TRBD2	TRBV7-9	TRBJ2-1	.	CASSFTILAGGGYNEQFF	TGTGCCAGCAGCTTTACAATACTAGCGGGAGGGGGTTACAATGAGCAGTTCTTC
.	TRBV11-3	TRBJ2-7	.	CASSLDSRASYEQYF	TGTGCCAGCAGCTTAGATTCCAGGGCCTCCTACGAGCAGTACTTC
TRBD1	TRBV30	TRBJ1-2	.	CAWAIRGTLSGYTF	TGTGCCTGGGCGATCAGGGGGACCCTCTCTGGCTACACCTTC
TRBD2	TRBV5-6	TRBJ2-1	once	CASSLGLAGSYNEQFF	TGTGCCAGCAGCTTGGGACTAGCGGGCTCCTACAATGAGCAGTTCTTC
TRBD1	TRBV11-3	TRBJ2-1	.	CASSERAGGIDEQFF	TGTGCCAGCAGCGAGAGGGCAGGGGGTATCGATGAGCAGTTCTTC
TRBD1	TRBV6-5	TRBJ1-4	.	CASSPTGTGTEKLFF	TGTGCCAGCAGTCCCACCGGGACAGGGACCGAAAAACTGTTTTTT
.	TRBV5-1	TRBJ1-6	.	CASSLAGEGNSPLHF	TGCGCCAGCAGCTTGGCCGGGGAGGGTAATTCACCCCTCCACTTT
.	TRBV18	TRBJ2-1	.	CASSPRGPGDNEQFF	TGTGCCAGCTCACCGAGGGGCCCAGGGGACAATGAGCAGTTCTTC
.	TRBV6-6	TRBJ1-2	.	CASTDQGIRYTF	TGTGCCAGCACTGACCAGGGGATTCGCTACACCTTC
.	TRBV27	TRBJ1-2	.	CASSLQPSLGQDYGYTF	TGTGCCAGCAGTTTGCAACCCTCCTTGGGGCAAGACTATGGCTACACCTTC
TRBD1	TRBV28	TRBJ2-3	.	CASSFRWDRPTDTQYF	TGTGCCAGCAGTTTTCGGTGGGACAGACCCACAGATACGCAGTATTTT
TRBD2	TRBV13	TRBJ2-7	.	CASSTPSGGAYEQYF	TGTGCCAGCAGCACCCCTAGCGGGGGGGCTTACGAGCAGTACTTC
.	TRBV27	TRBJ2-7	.	CASSFDPSYYEQYF	TGTGCCAGCAGTTTTGATCCTAGTTATTACGAGCAGTACTTC
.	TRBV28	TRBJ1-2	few	CASSFGGAHYTF	TGTGCCAGCAGTTTTGGAGGGGCGCACTACACCTTC